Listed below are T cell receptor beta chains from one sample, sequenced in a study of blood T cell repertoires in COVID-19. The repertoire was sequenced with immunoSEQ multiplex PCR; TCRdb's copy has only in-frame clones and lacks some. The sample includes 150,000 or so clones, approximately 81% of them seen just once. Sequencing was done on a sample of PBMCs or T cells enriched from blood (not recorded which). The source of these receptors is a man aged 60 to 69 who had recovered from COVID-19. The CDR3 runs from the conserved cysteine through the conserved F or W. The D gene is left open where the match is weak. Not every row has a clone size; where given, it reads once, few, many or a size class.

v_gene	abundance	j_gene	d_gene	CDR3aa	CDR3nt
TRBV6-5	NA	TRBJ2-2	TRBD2	CASSPSGGAPGELFF	TGTGCCAGCAGTCCTAGCGGGGGGGCCCCCGGGGAGCTGTTTTTT
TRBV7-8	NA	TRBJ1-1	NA	CASSGHRVVGTEAFF	TGTGCCAGCAGCGGCCACAGGGTGGTTGGCACTGAAGCTTTCTTT
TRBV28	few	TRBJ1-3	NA	CASSFVGGSGNTIYF	TGTGCCAGCAGTTTCGTAGGAGGCTCTGGAAACACCATATATTTT
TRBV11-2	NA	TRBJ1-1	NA	CASSLTGMNTEAFF	TGTGCCAGCAGCCTAACGGGGATGAACACTGAAGCTTTCTTT
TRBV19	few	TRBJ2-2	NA	CASSLLQGIGHRELFF	TGTGCCAGTAGTCTGCTGCAGGGGATAGGCCACCGGGAGCTGTTTTTT
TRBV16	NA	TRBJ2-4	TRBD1	CASSHPGQLAKNIQYF	TGTGCCAGCAGCCATCCGGGACAGCTAGCCAAAAACATTCAGTACTTC
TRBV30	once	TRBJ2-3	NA	CAWNQGSNTDTQYF	TGTGCCTGGAACCAGGGGAGCAACACAGATACGCAGTATTTT
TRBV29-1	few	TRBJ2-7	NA	CSVGGEPYEQYF	TGCAGCGTTGGGGGGGAACCCTACGAGCAGTACTTC
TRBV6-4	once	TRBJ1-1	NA	CASRATVNTEAFF	TGTGCCAGCAGGGCTACAGTAAACACTGAAGCTTTCTTT
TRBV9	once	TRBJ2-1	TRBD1	CASSVGQLGHNEQFF	TGTGCCAGCAGCGTGGGACAGTTAGGGCACAATGAGCAGTTCTTC
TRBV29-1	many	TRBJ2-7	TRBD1	CSVGGTGVGEQYF	TGCAGCGTTGGGGGGACAGGGGTTGGAGAGCAGTACTTC
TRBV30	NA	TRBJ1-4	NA	CAWGQFGANEKLFF	TGTGCCTGGGGACAGTTCGGGGCTAATGAAAAACTGTTTTTT
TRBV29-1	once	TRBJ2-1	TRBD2	CSVGSGRRQYGNEQFF	TGCAGCGTTGGGAGCGGGAGAAGGCAATACGGCAATGAGCAGTTCTTC
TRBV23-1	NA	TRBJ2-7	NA	CASSLQRTPDRGDEQYF	TGCGCCAGCAGCCTACAAAGGACGCCTGATAGGGGTGACGAGCAGTACTTC
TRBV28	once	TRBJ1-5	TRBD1	CASSAAGGDNQPQHF	TGTGCCAGCAGTGCTGCAGGGGGAGATAATCAGCCCCAGCATTTT
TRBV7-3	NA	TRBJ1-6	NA	CASSLGDSGSPLHF	TGTGCCAGCAGCTTAGGTGACTCCGGTTCACCCCTCCACTTT